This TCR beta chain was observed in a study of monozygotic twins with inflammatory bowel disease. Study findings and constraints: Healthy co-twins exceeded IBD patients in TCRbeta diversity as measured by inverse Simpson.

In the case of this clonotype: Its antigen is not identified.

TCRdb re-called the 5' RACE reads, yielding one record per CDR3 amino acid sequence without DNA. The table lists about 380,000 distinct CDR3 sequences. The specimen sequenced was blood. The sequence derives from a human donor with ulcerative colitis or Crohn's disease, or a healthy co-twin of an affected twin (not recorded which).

Here the CDR3 reads CASSYEGGTEAFF. The chain recombines TRBV6-5 with TRBJ1-1; the TRBD1 assignment by TCRdb is unverifiable without DNA. The CDR3 totals 13 residues. Germline CDR1 reads MNHEY; CDR2 reads SVGAGI.